This entry lists 9 T cell receptor beta chains sequenced from one sample in a study of molecular identifiers for immune sequencing clone quantification. TCRdb reprocessed the PCR reads with MiXCR, giving one entry per CDR3 protein. The sample has nearly 650,000 distinct CDR3 sequences, about 25% seen once. Sequenced sample: naive CD8+ T cells from blood, with Jurkat cell RNA spiked in. The subset here: FACS-sorted CD8+CD4-CCR7+CD45RA+ naive T cells. The receptors derive from a human donor in good health. Some libraries in this study had Jurkat cell RNA spiked in.

This sequence joins TRBV2 and TRBJ2-3; 9 positions agree with TRBD2. The CDR3 length is 18 residues. From germline, CDR1 is SNHLY and CDR2 FYNNEI. After removal of 9 bases from V and 10 bases from J, the junction contained 26 bases not matched to a gene. CDR3 sequence: CASLPTSGLIRAPPSQYF. The CDR3 DNA is TGTGCCAGTTTACCGACTAGCGGTTTAATCCGGGCACCCCCATCGCAGTATTTT.

This clonotype was counted between two and nine times. The rearrangement joins TRBV20-1 to TRBJ2-3; no firm D call. CDR3 length: 14 residues. The germline V gene encodes CDR1 DFQATT and CDR2 SNEGSKA (reference sequence). The germline V and J ends were trimmed by 6 bases and 0 bases, with 13 bases remaining between them. CDR3 in amino acids: CSASIQLSTDTQYF. CDR3 sequence (DNA): TGCAGTGCCTCAATTCAACTCAGCACAGATACGCAGTATTTT.

This clonotype has at least ten counts. The gene calls are TRBV12-3 or TRBV12-4 and TRBJ2-3, with D tentatively TRBD1 or TRBD2 (5 bases each). The CDR3 contains 16 residues. Trimming shortened V by 6 bases and J by 2 bases, and 18 bases separated the two germline ends. CDR3 region: CASRTGTHGHTDTQYF. CDR3 bases: TGTGCCAGCAGAACCGGGACCCACGGTCACACAGATACGCAGTATTTT.

In its sample, this clonotype was seen many times. The CDR3 loop is CASSYMSAEETQYF. In nucleotides, the CDR3 is TGTGCCAGCAGTTATATGAGCGCCGAAGAGACCCAGTACTTC. The V call is TRBV27, the J call TRBJ2-5; D call uncertain. This CDR3 has 14 residues. Germline V CDR1 and CDR2: MNHEY, SMNVEV (reference sequence). V was clipped by 4 bases and J by 3 bases, with 12 bases between them.

This clonotype was detected many times. This sequence joins TRBV5-6 and TRBJ2-7; TRBD1 aligns across 8 bases. Germline V lookup: CDR1 SGHDT, CDR2 YYEEEE. The V segment lost 3 bases and the J segment 3 bases; nucleotides outside the gene matches: 11. The CDR3 spans 16 residues. CDR3 in amino acids: CASSSATGTGIYEQYF. The DNA of the CDR3 is TGTGCCAGCAGCTCGGCGACCGGGACAGGCATCTACGAGCAGTACTTC.

This clonotype showed up many times. The chain combines TRBV7-6 with TRBJ2-3, with a possible D match to TRBD1 (6 bases). The germline gives CDR1 SGHVS, CDR2 FNYEAQ. This CDR3 region has 15 residues. Trimming pared 5 bases from V and 0 bases from J, leaving 12 bases between. The CDR3 DNA reads as TGTGCCAGCAGCATCCAGGGGATGAGCACAGATACGCAGTATTTT. This sequence encodes CASSIQGMSTDTQYF.

On this clonotype: The junction does not match germline at one end; this may be a read error. The chain is built from TRBV11-2 and TRBJ1-1; D uncertain. Per the germline V gene, CDR1 is SGHAT and CDR2 is FQNNGV. The CDR3 spans 13 residues. The CDR3 here is CASSLAGHTEASF. CDR3 nucleotides: TGTGCCAGCAGCTTAGCCGGGCACACTGAAGCTTCCTTT. The whole variable domain, remainder taken from reference TRBV11-2 and TRBJ1-1, is EAGVAQSPRYKIIEKRQSVAFWCNPISGHATLYWYQQILGQGPKLLIQFQNNGVVDDSQLPKDRFSAERLKGVDSTLKIQPAKLEDSAVYLCASSLAGHTEASFGQGTRLTVV.

This clonotype was counted a few times. The CDR3 nucleotides are TGTGCCAGCAGGGAGACTGCCAACTTGACTTGGACAGATACGCAGTATTTT. Its translation: CASRETANLTWTDTQYF. The chain links TRBV13 to TRBJ2-3, with D unresolved. The CDR3 spans 17 residues. Germline CDR1 and CDR2: PRHDT and FYEKMQ (reference sequence). The V gene lost 6 bases and the J gene lost 3 bases, with 22 bases spanning the gap.

Concerning this clonotype: A much more abundant neighbour one base away suggests this may be a read error. Here the CDR3 reads CASSLLAGAKNIQCF. CDR3 DNA: TGTGCCAGCAGCTTGTTGGCGGGGGCCAAAAACATTCAGTGCTTC. The chain uses TRBV11-2 and TRBJ2-4; D may be TRBD2 (7 bases). The germline V gene has CDR1 SGHAT and CDR2 FQNNGV. The CDR3 is 15 residues long.